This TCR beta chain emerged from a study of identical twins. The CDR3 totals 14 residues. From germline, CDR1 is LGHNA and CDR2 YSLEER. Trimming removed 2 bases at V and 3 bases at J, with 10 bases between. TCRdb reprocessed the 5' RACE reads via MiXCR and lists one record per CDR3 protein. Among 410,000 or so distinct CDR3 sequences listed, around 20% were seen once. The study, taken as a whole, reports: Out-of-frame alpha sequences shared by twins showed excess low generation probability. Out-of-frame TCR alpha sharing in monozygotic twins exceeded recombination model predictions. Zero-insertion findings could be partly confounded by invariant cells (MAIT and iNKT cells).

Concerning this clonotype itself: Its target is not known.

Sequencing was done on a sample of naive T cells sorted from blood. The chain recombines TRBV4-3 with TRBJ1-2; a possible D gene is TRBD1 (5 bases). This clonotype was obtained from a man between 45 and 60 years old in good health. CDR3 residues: CASSQLTGDYGYTF. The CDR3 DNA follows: TGCGCCAGCAGCCAACTCACGGGGGACTATGGCTACACCTTC.